This T cell receptor beta chain was retrieved from a study of identical twins. The CDR3 contains 14 residues. Looked up from germline, CDR1 is MNHNS and CDR2 is SASEGT. The junction had 5 bases not matched to a gene; V was cut back by 8 bases and J by 3 bases. TCRdb reanalysed the 5' RACE reads using MiXCR and keeps one entry per CDR3 protein. The sample includes hundreds of thousands of distinct CDR3 sequences, roughly 12% seen only once; the top ten take around 1.5%. Broader study findings: For zero-insertion analyses, partial confounding could come from invariant MAIT and iNKT cells. Alpha sequences that were out-of-frame and twin-shared showed an excess of low generation probability.

There are many counts of this clonotype. Its antigen remains unknown. Healthy Caucasians made up all donors. The same data also contributed to another study, on yellow fever vaccine responses in identical twins.

The sequence derives from a woman in her late teens or twenties in good health. The specimen was PBMCs. The chain combines TRBV6-1 with TRBJ2-1; the match to TRBD1 covers 9 bases. The CDR3 DNA reads as TGTGCCAGCTCGTCGACAGGGGGCTACAATGAGCAGTTCTTC. Its translation is CASSSTGGYNEQFF.